Following are 22 T cell receptor beta chains from one sample sequenced in a study of blood T cell repertoires in COVID-19. Only in-frame clones appear in the TCRdb table, and some are missing; sequencing was by immunoSEQ multiplex PCR. This sample has 75,000 to 80,000 clones, with 88% found just once. Sequencing input: peripheral blood. Receptor source: a human donor in a cohort sampled during active COVID-19.

CDR3 coding DNA: TGTGCCAGCAGCGCACTAGTTAATGAGCAGTTCTTC. This translates into CASSALVNEQFF. This rearrangement joins TRBV5-5 to TRBJ2-1, with D possibly matching TRBD2 (5 bases). Germline V gene data show CDR1 as SGHKS and CDR2 as YYEKEE (reference sequence). This CDR3 region has 12 residues. The V and J ends lost 4 bases and 7 bases respectively, with 9 bases between them.

The chain is built from TRBV19 and TRBJ2-4, with 8 bases aligning to TRBD1. CDR1 and CDR2 (germline): LNHDA, SQIVND (reference sequence). The length of the CDR3 is 14 residues. Unmatched junction bases numbered 10, after V lost 6 bases and J lost 9 bases. CDR3 bases: TGTGCCAGTAGCCTGGGACAGGCGGCCGTCATTCAGTACTTC. Amino acids: CASSLGQAAVIQYF.

This clone was detected once. The CDR3, as DNA: TGCAGCGTTGCCTGGACAGGGCGGTGGGCCCTCCACTTT. As protein: CSVAWTGRWALHF. The V and J genes are TRBV29-1 and TRBJ1-6; TRBD1 matches 8 bases. V shed 4 bases, J shed 14 bases, and the junction held 10 bases outside the gene matches. From germline, CDR1 is SQVTM and CDR2 ANQGSEA. The CDR3 length is 13 residues.

V is TRBV10-3 and J is TRBJ2-7, with D possibly TRBD2 on 6 matching bases. Trimming took off 0 bases at V and 5 bases at J, with 17 bases between the two ends. CDR1 is ENHRY and CDR2 is SYGVKD in the germline V gene. This CDR3 comprises 16 residues. The CDR3 bases are TGTGCCATCAGTGAGTCTACTAGCTCGTGGATAGACGAGCAGTACTTC. The encoded protein is CAISESTSSWIDEQYF.

CDR3 residues: CASSDTAGPWEQYF. CDR3 bases: TGTGCCAGCAGTGATACAGCAGGCCCATGGGAGCAGTACTTC. This chain joins TRBV2 and TRBJ2-7, with D uncertain. CDR3 size: 14 residues. Germline CDR1 is SNHLY and CDR2 is FYNNEI. V was clipped by 3 bases and J by 7 bases, with 16 bases between them. The complete variable domain, with remaining parts taken from reference TRBV2 and TRBJ2-7, reads EPEVTQTPSHQVTQMGQEVILRCVPISNHLYFYWYRQILGQKVEFLVSFYNNEISEKSEIFDDQFSVERPDGSNFTLKIRSTKLEDSAMYFCASSDTAGPWEQYFGPGTRLTVT.

The rearrangement joins TRBV9 to TRBJ2-7, with D hard to call. Germline V gives CDR1 SGDLS, CDR2 YYNGEE. The CDR3 is 14 amino acids. Trimming took off 0 bases at V and 0 bases at J, with 7 bases between the two ends. The CDR3 DNA reads TGTGCCAGCAGCGTAGAGCCCACCTCCTACGAGCAGTACTTC. This sequence encodes CASSVEPTSYEQYF.

This clone has just a few counts. The chain recombines TRBV18 with TRBJ2-2, with D perhaps TRBD1 (7 bases). Germline V lookup: CDR1 KGHSH, CDR2 LQKENI. The length of the CDR3 is 15 residues. V was shortened by 2 bases and J by 3 bases, with 10 bases between the two germline ends. The CDR3 sequence: CASSPGRGDTGELFF. CDR3 DNA: TGTGCCAGCTCACCAGGCAGGGGGGACACCGGGGAGCTGTTTTTT.

V usage is TRBV5-1 and J usage is TRBJ2-7; 14 nucleotides align to TRBD2. The V gene's germline CDR1 is SGHRS and CDR2 YFSETQ. After removal of 6 bases from V and 7 bases from J, the junction contained 9 bases not matched to a gene. The CDR3 is 15 residues long. CDR3: CASTGTSGSSGEQYF. In nucleotides, the CDR3 is TGCGCCAGCACAGGGACTAGCGGGAGCTCGGGGGAGCAGTACTTC.

The rearrangement links TRBV11-2 to TRBJ1-4; D is perhaps TRBD1 (5 bases). This CDR3 comprises 16 residues. Trimming left V 3 bases short and J 3 bases short, with 14 bases between. Germline V gene sequence: CDR1 SGHAT, CDR2 FQNNGV. The CDR3: CASSFRVGGANEKLFF. DNA of the CDR3: TGTGCCAGCAGCTTCAGGGTTGGCGGTGCTAATGAAAAACTGTTTTTT.

The chain couples TRBV19 to TRBJ1-1; 8 positions agree with TRBD1. The germline gives CDR1 LNHDA, CDR2 SQIVND (reference sequence). V trimming: 3 bases; J trimming: 5 bases; junction bases outside the gene matches: 8. CDR3 length equals 15 residues. CDR3 in amino acids: CASSIQGASWTEAFF. CDR3 sequence (DNA): TGTGCCAGTAGTATTCAGGGGGCGAGTTGGACTGAAGCTTTCTTT.

This clone has only one observation. This sequence joins TRBV4-1 and TRBJ2-2; 7 bases line up with TRBD1. Germline lookup yields CDR1 MGHRA and CDR2 YSYEKL. This CDR3 has 13 amino acids. Trimming at V came to 2 bases and at J to 6 bases, leaving 0 bases not matched to a gene. Here the CDR3 DNA reads TGCGCCAGCAGCCAACAGGGGGCCGGGGAGCTGTTTTTT. Amino acid sequence: CASSQQGAGELFF.

The chain joins TRBV19 to TRBJ1-2; maybe TRBD1 (6 bases). Trimming took off 6 bases at V and 10 bases at J, with 21 bases between the two ends. The CDR3 extends over 14 amino acids. Germline V CDR1 and CDR2: LNHDA, SQIVND (reference sequence). The CDR3 DNA follows: TGTGCCAGTAGCCATAGGGCCCTACAGGGAGACTACACCTTC. It codes for CASSHRALQGDYTF.

In this sample, this clone turned up once. V usage is TRBV3-1 (or the pseudogene TRBV3-2) and J usage is TRBJ2-1, with a weak D call TRBD1 (6 bases). This CDR3 comprises 13 residues. V shed 3 bases and J shed 8 bases, with 11 bases lying between them. Germline assignment: CDR1 LGHDT and CDR2 YNNKEL (reference sequence). The CDR3 bases are TGTGCCAGCAGCCACCCGACAGGTTATGAGCAGTTCTTC. It codes for CASSHPTGYEQFF.

The count of this clone is one. The junction differs from germline at one of its ends, possibly a read error. The chain joins TRBV6-6 to TRBJ1-4; perhaps TRBD1 as D (5 bases). Germline assignment: CDR1 MNHNY and CDR2 SVGAGI (reference sequence). The CDR3 totals 15 residues. The CDR3 loop is CASSDSGGGDEKLFF. DNA for the CDR3: TGTGCCAGCAGTGACTCCGGGGGTGGGGATGAAAAACTGTTTTTT.

This clone is medium-sized. V gene TRBV3-1 (or the pseudogene TRBV3-2) combines with J gene TRBJ2-4, with a tentative D call TRBD2 (7 bases). The CDR3 is 16 residues long. The germline V and J ends were trimmed by 5 bases and 4 bases, with 18 bases remaining between them. CDR1 LGHDT and CDR2 YNNKEL come from the germline V gene (reference sequence). CDR3 sequence: CASSSQLGGEKNIQYF. The DNA for the CDR3 is TGTGCCAGCAGCTCCCAGCTAGGGGGGGAAAAAAACATTCAGTACTTC.

This sequence joins TRBV5-6 and TRBJ1-6; D is perhaps TRBD1 (6 bases). In germline, CDR1 is SGHDT, CDR2 YYEEEE. V was shortened by 0 bases and J by 14 bases, with 18 bases between the two germline ends. The CDR3 is 15 amino acids. CDR3 residues: CASSLGLQGPLSLHF. In nucleotides, the CDR3 is TGTGCCAGCAGCTTGGGTTTACAGGGTCCCCTGTCCCTCCACTTT.

CDR3 region: CASSQGARTGHDTQYF. DNA for the CDR3: TGTGCCAGCAGCCAAGGGGCTCGGACAGGACATGATACGCAGTATTTT. The V call is TRBV4-2, the J call TRBJ2-3; 7 nucleotides align to TRBD1. J lost 6 bases, V lost 1 base, and 10 bases had no gene match. This CDR3 spans 16 amino acids. Germline assignment: CDR1 LGHNA and CDR2 YNFKEQ.

The chain joins TRBV3-1 (or the pseudogene TRBV3-2) to TRBJ2-7; TRBD2 matches at 8 bases. The ends lost 4 bases at V and 3 bases at J; junction bases unmatched: 8. CDR1 and CDR2 (germline): LGHDT, YNNKEL (reference sequence). This CDR3 has 15 amino acids. The CDR3 reads CASSPGGGGNYEQYF. For the CDR3, the DNA is TGTGCCAGCAGCCCTGGGGGCGGGGGGAACTACGAGCAGTACTTC.

This rearrangement joins TRBV14 to TRBJ2-1; 9 nucleotides agree with TRBD1. V lost 1 base to trimming and J lost 4 bases; unmatched junction nucleotides: 2. This CDR3 contains 15 residues. Germline V gene lookup returns CDR1 SGHDN and CDR2 FVKESK. The CDR3 DNA sequence: TGTGCCAGCAGCCAAGGACAGGGGGAATACAATGAGCAGTTCTTC. This translates into CASSQGQGEYNEQFF.

The rearrangement uses TRBV6-5 and TRBJ2-1; TRBD1 agrees at 7 bases. This CDR3 has 15 residues. With V trimmed by 8 bases and J by 9 bases, 16 bases remained unmatched. Germline V gene data show CDR1 as MNHEY and CDR2 as SVGAGI. The CDR3: CASSSARGLGGEQFF. CDR3 coding DNA: TGTGCCAGCTCCTCGGCCAGGGGGTTAGGTGGTGAGCAGTTCTTC.

The V gene is TRBV6-1, the J gene TRBJ1-5; no clear D. Germline V CDR1 and CDR2: MNHNS, SASEGT. The CDR3 spans 15 residues. Trimming took 1 base from V and 2 from J, leaving 9 bases between them. The CDR3 DNA reads TGTGCCAGCAGTGAAGGCAGGATAGGCAATCAGCCCCAGCATTTT. Its protein product is CASSEGRIGNQPQHF.

The sample holds a few counts of this clone. V and J are TRBV5-6 and TRBJ2-7; maybe TRBD1 (5 bases). The CDR3 has 14 amino acids. V lost 0 bases, J lost 6 bases, and 13 bases lay in between. The germline V gene has CDR1 SGHDT and CDR2 YYEEEE. DNA of the CDR3: TGTGCCAGCAGCTTGGCCACAAGGGGTGGCGAGCAGTACTTC. This codes for CASSLATRGGEQYF.